This paragraph covers one T cell receptor beta chain sequence. Its antigen is not identified. This specimen belongs to a study of T-cell reconstitution after alpha-beta-depleted transplantation in children. This sample's TCRbeta library carried unique molecular identifier barcodes. TCRdb processed the PCR reads anew with MiXCR; each CDR3 protein has one entry. The sample yields about 980,000 distinct CDR3 sequences, about 31% seen once. The CDR3 totals 15 residues. CDR1 and CDR2 from the germline V gene are LGHDT and YNNKEL (reference sequence). Trimming shortened V by 5 bases and J by 4 bases, and 15 bases separated the two germline ends. Study-level points and caveats: At around two months after transplant, the alpha-beta T cells were reportedly derived from several hundred expanded clones that came from non-depleted graft cells. Fresh T-cell production supplied most of the T-cell counts and diversity seen one year after transplant.

This material consisted of PBMCs, mostly from graft donor cells, taken 360 days after TCRalphabeta/CD19-depleted stem cell transplant. The clonotype was recovered from a boy under three years old who had a stem cell transplant for SCID, so the T cells may come from the graft donor. The chain uses TRBV3-1 and TRBJ1-3, with a tentative D call TRBD1 (5 bases). The CDR3 reads CASSETQGLGNTIYF. The CDR3 coding sequence is TGTGCCAGCAGCGAGACTCAGGGACTAGGAAACACCATATATTTT.